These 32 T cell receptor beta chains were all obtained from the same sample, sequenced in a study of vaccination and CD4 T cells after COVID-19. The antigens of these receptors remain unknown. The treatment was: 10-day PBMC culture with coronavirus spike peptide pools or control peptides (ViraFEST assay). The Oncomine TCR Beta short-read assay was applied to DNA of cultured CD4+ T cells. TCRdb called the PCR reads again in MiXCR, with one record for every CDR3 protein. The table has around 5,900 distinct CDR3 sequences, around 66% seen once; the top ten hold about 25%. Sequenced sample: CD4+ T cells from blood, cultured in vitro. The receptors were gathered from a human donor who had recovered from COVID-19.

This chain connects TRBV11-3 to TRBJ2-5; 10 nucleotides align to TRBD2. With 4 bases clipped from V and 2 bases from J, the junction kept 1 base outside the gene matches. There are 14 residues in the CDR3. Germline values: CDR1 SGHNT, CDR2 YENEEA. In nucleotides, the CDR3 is TGTGCCAGCAGCTCACTAGCGGGGCAAGAGACCCAGTACTTC. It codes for CASSSLAGQETQYF.

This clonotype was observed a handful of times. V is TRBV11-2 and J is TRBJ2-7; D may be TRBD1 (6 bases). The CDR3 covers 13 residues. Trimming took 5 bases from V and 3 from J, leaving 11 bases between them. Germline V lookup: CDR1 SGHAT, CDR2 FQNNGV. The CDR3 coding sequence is TGTGCCAGCAGCAAACCAGGGGACTACGAGCAGTACTTC. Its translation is CASSKPGDYEQYF.

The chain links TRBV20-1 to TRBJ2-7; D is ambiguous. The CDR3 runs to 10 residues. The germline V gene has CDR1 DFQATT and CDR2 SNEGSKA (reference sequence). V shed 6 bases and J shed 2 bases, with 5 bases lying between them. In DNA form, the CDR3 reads TGCAGTGCCCCCCCCTACGAGCAGTACTTC. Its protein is CSAPPYEQYF.

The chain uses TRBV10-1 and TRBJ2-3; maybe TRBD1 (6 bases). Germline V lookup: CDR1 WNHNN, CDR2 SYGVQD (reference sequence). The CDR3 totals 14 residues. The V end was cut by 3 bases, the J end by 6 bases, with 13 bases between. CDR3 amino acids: CASSETGRGDTQYF. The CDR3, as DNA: TGCGCCAGCAGTGAAACAGGGAGAGGGGATACGCAGTATTTT.

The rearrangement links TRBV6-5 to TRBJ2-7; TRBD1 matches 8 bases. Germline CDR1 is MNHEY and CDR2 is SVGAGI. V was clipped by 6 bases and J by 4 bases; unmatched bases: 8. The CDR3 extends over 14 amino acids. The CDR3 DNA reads TGTGCCAGCAGGTACAGGGGGGCTGAGTACGAGCAGTACTTC. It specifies CASRYRGAEYEQYF.

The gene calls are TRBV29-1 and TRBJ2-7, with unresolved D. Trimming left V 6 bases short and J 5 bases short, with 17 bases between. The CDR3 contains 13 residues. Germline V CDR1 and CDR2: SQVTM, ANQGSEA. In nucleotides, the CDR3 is TGCAGCGTAGCATTGGGCTTCATGGACGAGCAGTACTTC. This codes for CSVALGFMDEQYF.

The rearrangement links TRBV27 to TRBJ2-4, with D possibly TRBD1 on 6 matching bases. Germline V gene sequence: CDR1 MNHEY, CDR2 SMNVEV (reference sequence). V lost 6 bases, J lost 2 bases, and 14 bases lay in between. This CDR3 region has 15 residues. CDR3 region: CASRRTANTKNIQYF. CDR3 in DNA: TGTGCCAGCAGAAGGACAGCGAACACCAAAAACATTCAGTACTTC.

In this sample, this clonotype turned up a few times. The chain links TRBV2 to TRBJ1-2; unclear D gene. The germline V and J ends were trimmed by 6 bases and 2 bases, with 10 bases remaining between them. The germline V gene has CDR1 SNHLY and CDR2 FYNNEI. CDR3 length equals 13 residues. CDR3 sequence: CASSAGLNYGYTF. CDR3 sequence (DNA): TGTGCCAGCAGCGCCGGACTGAACTATGGCTACACCTTC.

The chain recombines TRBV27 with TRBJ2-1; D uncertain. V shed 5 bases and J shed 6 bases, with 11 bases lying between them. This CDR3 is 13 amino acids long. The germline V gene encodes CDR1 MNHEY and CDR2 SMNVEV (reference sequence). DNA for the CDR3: TGTGCCAGCAGTGAGGAAGGATCCAATGAGCAGTTCTTC. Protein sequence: CASSEEGSNEQFF.

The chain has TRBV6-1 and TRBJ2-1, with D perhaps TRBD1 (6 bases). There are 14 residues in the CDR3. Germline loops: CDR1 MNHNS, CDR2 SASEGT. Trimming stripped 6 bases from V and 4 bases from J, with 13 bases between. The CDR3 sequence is CASRMTTGYNEQFF. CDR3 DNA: TGTGCCAGCAGAATGACGACAGGTTACAATGAGCAGTTCTTC.

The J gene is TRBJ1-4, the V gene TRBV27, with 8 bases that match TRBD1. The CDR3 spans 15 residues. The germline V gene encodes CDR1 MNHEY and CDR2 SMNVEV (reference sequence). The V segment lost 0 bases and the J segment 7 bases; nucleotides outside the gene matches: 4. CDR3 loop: CASSLSAGGREKLFF. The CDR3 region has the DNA TGTGCCAGCAGTTTATCGGCAGGGGGCCGTGAAAAACTGTTTTTT. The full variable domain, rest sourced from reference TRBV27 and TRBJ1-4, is EAQVTQNPRYLITVTGKKLTVTCSQNMNHEYMSWYRQDPGLGLRQIYYSMNVEVTDKGDVPEGYKVSRKEKRNFPLILESPSPNQTSLYFCASSLSAGGREKLFFGSGTQLSVL.

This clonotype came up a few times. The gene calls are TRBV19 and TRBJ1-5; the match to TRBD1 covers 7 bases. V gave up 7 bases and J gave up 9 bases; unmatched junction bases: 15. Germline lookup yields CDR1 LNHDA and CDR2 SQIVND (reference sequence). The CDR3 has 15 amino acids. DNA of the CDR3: TGTGCCAGTACCCCGGACAGGACTCAGGGGGTGCCCCAGCATTTT. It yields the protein CASTPDRTQGVPQHF.

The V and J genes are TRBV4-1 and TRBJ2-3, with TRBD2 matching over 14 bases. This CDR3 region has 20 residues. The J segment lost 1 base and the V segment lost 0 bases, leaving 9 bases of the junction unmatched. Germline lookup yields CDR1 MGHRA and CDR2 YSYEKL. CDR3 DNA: TGCGCCAGCAGCCAAGATCGATGGGGACTAGCGGGAGACCGCACAGATACGCAGTATTTT. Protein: CASSQDRWGLAGDRTDTQYF.

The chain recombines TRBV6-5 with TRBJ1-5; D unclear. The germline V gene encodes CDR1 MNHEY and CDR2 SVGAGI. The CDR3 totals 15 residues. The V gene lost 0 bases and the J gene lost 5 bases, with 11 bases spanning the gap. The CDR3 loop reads CASSYSNGLDQPQHF. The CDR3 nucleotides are TGTGCCAGCAGTTACTCGAACGGGTTGGATCAGCCCCAGCATTTT.

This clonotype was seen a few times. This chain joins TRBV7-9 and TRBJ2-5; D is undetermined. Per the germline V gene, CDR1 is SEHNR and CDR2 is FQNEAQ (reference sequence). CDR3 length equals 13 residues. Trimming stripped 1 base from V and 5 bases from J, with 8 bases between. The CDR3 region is CASSLGGYETQYF. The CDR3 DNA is TGTGCCAGCAGCTTAGGGGGATATGAGACCCAGTACTTC.

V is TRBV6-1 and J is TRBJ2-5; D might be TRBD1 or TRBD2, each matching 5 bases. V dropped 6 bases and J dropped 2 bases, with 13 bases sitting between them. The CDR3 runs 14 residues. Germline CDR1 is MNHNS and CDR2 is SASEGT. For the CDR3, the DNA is TGTGCCAGCAGCCCCCCGGGACGACAAGAGACCCAGTACTTC. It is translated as CASSPPGRQETQYF.

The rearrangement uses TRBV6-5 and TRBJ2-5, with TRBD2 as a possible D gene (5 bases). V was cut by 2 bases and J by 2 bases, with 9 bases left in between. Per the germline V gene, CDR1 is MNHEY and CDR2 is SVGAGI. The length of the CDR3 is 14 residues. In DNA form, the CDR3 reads TGTGCCAGCAGTTACCGGGGAACGCAAGAGACCCAGTACTTC. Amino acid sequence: CASSYRGTQETQYF.

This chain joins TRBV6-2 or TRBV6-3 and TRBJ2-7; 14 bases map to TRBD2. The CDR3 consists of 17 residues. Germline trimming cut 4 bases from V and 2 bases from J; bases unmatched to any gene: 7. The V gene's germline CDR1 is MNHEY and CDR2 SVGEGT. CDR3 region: CASSFRTSGRNAYEQYF. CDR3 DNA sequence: TGTGCCAGCAGTTTCAGGACTAGCGGGAGGAACGCCTACGAGCAGTACTTC.

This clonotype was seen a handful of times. The CDR3: CASSDGVGNQPQHF. The CDR3 region has the DNA TGTGCCAGCAGTGATGGGGTAGGCAATCAGCCCCAGCATTTT. J is TRBJ1-5 and V is TRBV2; no definite D call. Looked up from germline, CDR1 is SNHLY and CDR2 is FYNNEI. The V gene lost 3 bases and the J gene lost 2 bases, with 8 bases spanning the gap. The CDR3 is 14 residues long.

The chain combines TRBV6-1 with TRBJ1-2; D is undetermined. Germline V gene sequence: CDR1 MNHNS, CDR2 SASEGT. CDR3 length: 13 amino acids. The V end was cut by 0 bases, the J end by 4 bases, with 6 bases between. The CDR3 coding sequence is TGTGCCAGCAGTGAAGCTCCAGTCTATGGCTACACCTTC. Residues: CASSEAPVYGYTF.

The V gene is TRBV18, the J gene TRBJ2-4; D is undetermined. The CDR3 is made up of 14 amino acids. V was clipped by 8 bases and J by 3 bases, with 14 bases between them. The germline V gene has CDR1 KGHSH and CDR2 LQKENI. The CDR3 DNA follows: TGTGCCAGCACCGACCGGAGTGACAAAAACATTCAGTACTTC. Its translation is CASTDRSDKNIQYF. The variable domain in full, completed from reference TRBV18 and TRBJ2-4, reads NAGVMQNPRHLVRRRGQEARLRCSPMKGHSHVYWYRQLPEEGLKFMVYLQKENIIDESGMPKERFSAEFPKEGPSILRIQQVVRGDSAAYFCASTDRSDKNIQYFGAGTRLSVL.

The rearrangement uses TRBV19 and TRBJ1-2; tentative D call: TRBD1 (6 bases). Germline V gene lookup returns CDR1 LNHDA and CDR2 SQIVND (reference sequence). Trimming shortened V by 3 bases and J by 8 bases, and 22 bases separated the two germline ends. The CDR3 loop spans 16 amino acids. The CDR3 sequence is CASSIRGAGAWVGYTF. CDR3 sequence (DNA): TGTGCCAGTAGTATCCGGGGGGCAGGGGCCTGGGTCGGCTACACCTTC.

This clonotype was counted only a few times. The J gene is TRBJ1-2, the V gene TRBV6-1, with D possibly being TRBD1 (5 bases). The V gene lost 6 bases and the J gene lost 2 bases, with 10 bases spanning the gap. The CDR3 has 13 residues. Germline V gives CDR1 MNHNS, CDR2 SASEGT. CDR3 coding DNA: TGTGCCAGCAGGGTCCAGGGAAACTATGGCTACACCTTC. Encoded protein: CASRVQGNYGYTF.

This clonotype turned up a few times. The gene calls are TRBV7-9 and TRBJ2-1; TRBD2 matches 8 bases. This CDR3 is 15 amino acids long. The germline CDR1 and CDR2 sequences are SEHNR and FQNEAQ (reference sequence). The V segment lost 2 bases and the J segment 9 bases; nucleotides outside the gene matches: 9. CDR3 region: CASSLLGRAGGEQFF. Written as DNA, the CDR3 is TGTGCCAGCAGCTTACTCGGGAGGGCCGGGGGTGAGCAGTTCTTC. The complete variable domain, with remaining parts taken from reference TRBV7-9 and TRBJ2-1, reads DTGVSQNPRHKITKRGQNVTFRCDPISEHNRLYWYRQTLGQGPEFLTYFQNEAQLEKSRLLSDRFSAERPKGSFSTLEIQRTEQGDSAMYLCASSLLGRAGGEQFFGPGTRLTVL.

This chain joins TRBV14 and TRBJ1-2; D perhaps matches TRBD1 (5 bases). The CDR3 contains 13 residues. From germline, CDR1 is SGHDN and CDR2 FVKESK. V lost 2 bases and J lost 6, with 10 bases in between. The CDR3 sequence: CASSQRGAHGYTF. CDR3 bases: TGTGCCAGCAGCCAAAGGGGTGCCCATGGCTACACCTTC. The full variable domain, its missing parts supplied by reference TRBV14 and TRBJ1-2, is EAGVTQFPSHSVIEKGQTVTLRCDPISGHDNLYWYRRVMGKEIKFLLHFVKESKQDESGMPNNRFLAERTGGTYSTLKVQPAELEDSGVYFCASSQRGAHGYTFGSGTRLTVV.

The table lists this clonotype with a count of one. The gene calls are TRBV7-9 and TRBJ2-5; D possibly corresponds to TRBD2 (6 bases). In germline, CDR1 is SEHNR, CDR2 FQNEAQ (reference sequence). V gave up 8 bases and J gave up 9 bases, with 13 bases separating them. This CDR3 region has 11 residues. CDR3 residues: CASRGSGAQYF. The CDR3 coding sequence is TGTGCCAGCCGAGGGTCGGGGGCCCAGTACTTC.

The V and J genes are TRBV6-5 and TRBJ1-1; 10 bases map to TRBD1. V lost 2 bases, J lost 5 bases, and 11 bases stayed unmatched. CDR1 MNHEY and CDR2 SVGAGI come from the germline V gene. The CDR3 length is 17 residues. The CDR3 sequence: CASSYRIPGQGITEAFF. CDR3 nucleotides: TGTGCCAGCAGTTACCGGATCCCGGGACAGGGGATTACTGAAGCTTTCTTT.

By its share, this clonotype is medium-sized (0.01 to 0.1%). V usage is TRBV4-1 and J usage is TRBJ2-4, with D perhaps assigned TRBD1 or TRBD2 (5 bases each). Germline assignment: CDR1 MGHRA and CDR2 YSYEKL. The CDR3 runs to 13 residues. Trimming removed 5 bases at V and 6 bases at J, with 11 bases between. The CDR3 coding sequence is TGCGCCAGCAGCGGGACGGCTTCAAACATTCAGTACTTC. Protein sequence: CASSGTASNIQYF.

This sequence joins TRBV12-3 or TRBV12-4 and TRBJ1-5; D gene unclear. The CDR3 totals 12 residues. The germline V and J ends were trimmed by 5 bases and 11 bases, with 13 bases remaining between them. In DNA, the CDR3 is TGTGCCAGCAGTCTAGGGTCTCGGGCCCAGCATTTT. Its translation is CASSLGSRAQHF.

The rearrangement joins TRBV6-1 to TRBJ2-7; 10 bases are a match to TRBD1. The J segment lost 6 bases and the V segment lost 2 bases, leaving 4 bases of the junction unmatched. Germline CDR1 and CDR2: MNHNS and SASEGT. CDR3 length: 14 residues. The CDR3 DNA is TGTGCCAGCAGTGAAAGGTGGGACAGGGGCGAGCAGTACTTC. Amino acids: CASSERWDRGEQYF.

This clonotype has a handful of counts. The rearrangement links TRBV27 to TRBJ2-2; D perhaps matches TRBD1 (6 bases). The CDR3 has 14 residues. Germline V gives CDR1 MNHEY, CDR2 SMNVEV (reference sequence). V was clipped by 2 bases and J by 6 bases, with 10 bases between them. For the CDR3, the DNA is TGTGCCAGCAGTTTAGACTGGGGGCCCGGGGAGCTGTTTTTT. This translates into CASSLDWGPGELFF.

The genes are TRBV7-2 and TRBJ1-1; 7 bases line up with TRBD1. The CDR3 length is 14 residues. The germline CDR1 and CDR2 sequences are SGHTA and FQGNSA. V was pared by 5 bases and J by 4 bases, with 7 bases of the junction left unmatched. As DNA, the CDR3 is TGTGCCAGCAGCATCCAGGGGGTGAGCACTGAAGCTTTCTTT. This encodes CASSIQGVSTEAFF.